This T cell receptor (beta chain) was found in a study of OX40 agonist ivuxolimab in advanced cancers. Study-wide context: Patients were given ivuxolimab, an antibody that agonizes OX40 (CD134).

Germline V gene data show CDR1 as GTSNPN and CDR2 as SVGIG (reference sequence). The length of the CDR3 is 13 residues. Libraries were prepared by immunoSEQ multiplex PCR; TCRdb keeps only in-frame clonotypes and omits some of them. The repertoire includes over 75,000 clones, roughly 87% of them detected once, and less than 1.5% sits in the top ten. Of note for this clone: The junction differs from germline at one of its ends, possibly a read error.

The specimen comprised CD4+ or CD8+ T cells sorted from blood, sampled in a trial of the OX40 agonist ivuxolimab. J is TRBJ1-1 and V is TRBV30; perhaps TRBD1 as D (5 bases). The clonotype originates from an adult with an advanced solid tumor such as melanoma, head and neck, liver or kidney cancer. Written as DNA, the CDR3 is TGTGCCTGGGGTGTAGGGGTTGGCACTGAAGCTTTCTTT. It specifies CAWGVGVGTEAFF.